The 26 T cell receptor beta chains reported below all come from one sample, sequenced in a study of OX40 agonist ivuxolimab in advanced cancers. The protocol was immunoSEQ multiplex PCR, while the TCRdb copy is restricted to in-frame clones and leaves out a portion. The table lists roughly 100,000 clones, 90% of them singletons. This material consisted of CD4+ or CD8+ T cells sorted from blood, taken in a trial of the OX40 agonist ivuxolimab. All receptors derive from an adult with an advanced solid tumor such as melanoma, head and neck, liver or kidney cancer.

The chain is built from TRBV5-1 and TRBJ2-7; D ambiguous. V was clipped by 0 bases and J by 2 bases, with 6 bases between them. The germline V gene encodes CDR1 SGHRS and CDR2 YFSETQ. The CDR3 runs 13 residues. The CDR3 DNA sequence: TGCGCCAGCAGCTTGGCAGGAACCTACGAGCAGTACTTC. Encoded protein: CASSLAGTYEQYF.

In its sample, this clone was seen once. The chain has TRBV11-3 and TRBJ2-1; 12 positions match TRBD2. With 5 bases clipped from V and 7 bases from J, the junction kept 9 bases outside the gene matches. Germline V gene lookup returns CDR1 SGHNT and CDR2 YENEEA. The CDR3 spans 16 residues. The CDR3 reads CASSPGTSGLGNEQFF. In DNA, the CDR3 is TGTGCCAGCAGCCCGGGGACTAGCGGGTTGGGGAATGAGCAGTTCTTC.

The gene calls are TRBV5-1 and TRBJ2-1; a possible D gene is TRBD2 (6 bases). The CDR3 runs to 16 residues. The ends were cut back, 3 bases at V and 0 bases at J, with 13 bases in the middle. CDR1 is SGHRS and CDR2 is YFSETQ in the germline V gene. The CDR3 DNA reads TGCGCCAGCAGCTCGTTTAGCGGTAACTCCTACAATGAGCAGTTCTTC. Amino acids: CASSSFSGNSYNEQFF.

The rearrangement links TRBV7-2 to TRBJ2-7, with TRBD2 matching 7 bases. After removal of 3 bases from V and 4 bases from J, the junction contained 9 bases not matched to a gene. Germline CDR1 and CDR2: SGHTA and FQGNSA. CDR3 length equals 15 residues. The CDR3 loop reads CASSFGEGPEYEQYF. As DNA, the CDR3 is TGTGCCAGCAGCTTTGGGGAGGGGCCCGAGTACGAGCAGTACTTC.

V usage is TRBV28 and J usage is TRBJ2-3; no reliable D call. Deletions cut 2 bases from V and 8 bases from J, with 14 bases between. Germline V gene sequence: CDR1 MDHEN, CDR2 SYDVKM. This CDR3 spans 14 amino acids. Here the CDR3 reads CASSLTPLRGTQYF. The CDR3 DNA sequence: TGTGCCAGCAGTTTAACACCATTAAGAGGTACGCAGTATTTT. Variable domain in full (rest from reference TRBV28 and TRBJ2-3): DVKVTQSSRYLVKRTGEKVFLECVQDMDHENMFWYRQDPGLGLRLIYFSYDVKMKEKGDIPEGYSVSREKKERFSLILESASTNQTSMYLCASSLTPLRGTQYFGPGTRLTVL.

The chain couples TRBV2 to TRBJ1-6, with no clear D. The CDR3 is 17 residues long. Trimming took off 6 bases at V and 0 bases at J, with 15 bases between the two ends. Germline CDR1 is SNHLY and CDR2 is FYNNEI. The CDR3 region is CASSVGGLSSYNSPLHF. CDR3 bases: TGTGCCAGCAGCGTTGGAGGCTTAAGCTCCTATAATTCACCCCTCCACTTT.

CDR3 amino acids: CASSSLTLASASEQFF. The CDR3 bases are TGTGCCAGCAGCTCCCTTACCCTAGCTAGTGCTAGTGAGCAGTTCTTC. The V call is TRBV11-2, the J call TRBJ2-1; D is perhaps TRBD2 (5 bases). The germline V and J ends were trimmed by 4 bases and 9 bases, with 22 bases remaining between them. The CDR3 length is 16 residues. Germline V CDR1 and CDR2: SGHAT, FQNNGV. The variable domain in full, completed from reference TRBV11-2 and TRBJ2-1, reads EAGVAQSPRYKIIEKRQSVAFWCNPISGHATLYWYQQILGQGPKLLIQFQNNGVVDDSQLPKDRFSAERLKGVDSTLKIQPAKLEDSAVYLCASSSLTLASASEQFFGPGTRLTVL.

This chain connects TRBV6-5 to TRBJ1-2, with 7 bases matching TRBD1. Germline V gene lookup returns CDR1 MNHEY and CDR2 SVGAGI. Trimming cost V 7 bases and J 6 bases; bases outside gene matches: 11. This CDR3 contains 14 residues. For the CDR3, the DNA is TGTGCCAGCACGGCCAGGGGGGTGGTGGATGGCTACACCTTC. Amino acid sequence: CASTARGVVDGYTF.

The chain links TRBV7-6 to TRBJ2-4, with a tentative D call TRBD1 (5 bases). V was clipped by 5 bases and J by 0 bases, with 14 bases between them. Germline lookup yields CDR1 SGHVS and CDR2 FNYEAQ. The CDR3 spans 16 residues. The CDR3 nucleotides are TGTGCCAGCAGCCCTCAGGGCCAACTAGCCAAAAACATTCAGTACTTC. It is translated as CASSPQGQLAKNIQYF.

V usage is TRBV5-8 and J usage is TRBJ2-7; D is possibly TRBD1 or TRBD2 (7 bases each). The length of the CDR3 is 19 residues. V lost 5 bases and J lost 3, with 30 bases in between. Per the germline V gene, CDR1 is SGHTS and CDR2 is YDEGEE. The CDR3 is CASRWGPRGVERDYYEQYF. In nucleotides, the CDR3 is TGTGCCAGCAGGTGGGGCCCCAGGGGGGTAGAGCGGGACTACTACGAGCAGTACTTC.

This chain connects TRBV5-1 to TRBJ2-2; 7 nucleotides align to TRBD2. V shed 4 bases and J 0 bases; nucleotides not matched to a gene: 6. The CDR3 has 16 amino acids. CDR1 and CDR2 (germline): SGHRS, YFSETQ. CDR3 nucleotide sequence: TGCGCCAGCAGCCTCCTCGGGACTACGAACACCGGGGAGCTGTTTTTT. This gives the protein CASSLLGTTNTGELFF.

The chain recombines TRBV5-1 with TRBJ2-5, with TRBD1 identical over 9 bases. J was trimmed by 5 bases and V by 0 bases; bases with no gene match: 8. The CDR3 runs to 16 residues. Germline V gene data show CDR1 as SGHRS and CDR2 as YFSETQ. Here the CDR3 DNA reads TGCGCCAGCAGCTTGGGGTCGACAGGACAGGGGGAGACCCAGTACTTC. This codes for CASSLGSTGQGETQYF.

J is TRBJ2-1 and V is TRBV14, with 8 bases matching TRBD2. CDR3 length: 15 residues. V was clipped by 2 bases and J by 4 bases; unmatched bases: 4. The germline CDR1 and CDR2 sequences are SGHDN and FVKESK. The CDR3 region has the DNA TGTGCCAGCAGCCAAATTAGCGGGAATTACAATGAGCAGTTCTTC. Protein product: CASSQISGNYNEQFF.

This rearrangement joins TRBV14 to TRBJ2-1, with 7 bases matching TRBD2. The germline V gene has CDR1 SGHDN and CDR2 FVKESK. The J segment lost 2 bases and the V segment lost 6 bases, leaving 10 bases of the junction unmatched. The CDR3 covers 16 residues. The CDR3 loop is CASSTLSGGAYNEQFF. The CDR3 region has the DNA TGTGCCAGCAGTACCCTCAGTGGGGGGGCCTACAATGAGCAGTTCTTC.

The rearrangement joins TRBV7-2 to TRBJ1-3, with D perhaps matching TRBD1 (5 bases). The V end lost 5 bases, the J end lost 2 bases, and 13 bases lay between the germline ends. This CDR3 comprises 15 residues. CDR1 and CDR2 (germline): SGHTA, FQGNSA. The CDR3 DNA is TGTGCCAGCAGCCGACAGTTAGGGCCTGGAAACACCATATATTTT. Protein product: CASSRQLGPGNTIYF.

The chain uses TRBV7-2 and TRBJ1-5; the D gene is possibly TRBD1 (5 bases). Trimming cost V 1 base and J 7 bases, with 14 bases left between them. Germline loops: CDR1 SGHTA, CDR2 FQGNSA. This CDR3 has 15 residues. The CDR3, as DNA: TGTGCCAGCAGCTTAGTCTTCCAGGGTGGCCAGCCCCAGCATTTT. Translating gives CASSLVFQGGQPQHF.

The chain links TRBV7-9 to TRBJ1-1; D not certain. The germline gives CDR1 SEHNR, CDR2 FQNEAQ (reference sequence). V was clipped by 0 bases and J by 9 bases, with 8 bases between them. The CDR3 has 12 amino acids. The CDR3 reads CASSLATGKAFF. CDR3 DNA sequence: TGTGCCAGCAGCTTAGCAACGGGGAAAGCTTTCTTT.

As regards this clone: At one end, the junction sequence differs from germline, possibly due to a read error. This rearrangement joins TRBV7-7 to TRBJ2-7; D uncertain. The length of the CDR3 is 14 residues. The V gene's germline CDR1 is SSHAT and CDR2 FNYEAQ (reference sequence). CDR3 loop: CASSLNPEGHEQYF. In DNA, the CDR3 is TGTGCTAGCAGCTTAAACCCAGAAGGACACGAGCAGTACTTC.

The chain combines TRBV4-2 with TRBJ2-1; D is possibly TRBD1 or TRBD2 (7 bases each). Trimming shortened V by 0 bases and J by 8 bases, and 14 bases separated the two germline ends. CDR3 length equals 15 residues. From germline, CDR1 is LGHNA and CDR2 YNFKEQ. The CDR3 nucleotides are TGTGCCAGCAGCCAAGATCGACAGGGAGGGGATGAGCAGTTCTTC. Translating it yields CASSQDRQGGDEQFF.

This chain links TRBV21-1 with TRBJ1-5; the DNA was not compared with TRBD1, the D call given in the table. TRBV21-1 is a documented pseudogene. The CDR3 has 14 amino acids. CDR3 in amino acids: CASSKGGPNQPQHF. As DNA, the CDR3 is TGTGCCAGCAGCAAAGGGGGGCCTAATCAGCCCCAGCATTTT.

The chain links TRBV9 to TRBJ1-1; TRBD1 matches at 8 bases. V lost 2 bases and J lost 11; bases outside the gene matches: 8. In germline, CDR1 is SGDLS, CDR2 YYNGEE. This CDR3 region has 13 residues. Here the CDR3 DNA reads TGTGCCAGCAGCGTGAGACCGGGACAGGAGGCTTTCTTT. Translation gives CASSVRPGQEAFF.

The V call is TRBV5-4, the J call TRBJ2-2; 11 bases fit TRBD2. The V and J ends lost 0 bases and 4 bases, in that order; junction bases with no gene match: 2. The CDR3 is 16 amino acids. CDR1 and CDR2 (germline): SGHNT, YYREEE (reference sequence). The CDR3: CASSLGLAGSTGELFF. DNA of the CDR3: TGTGCCAGCAGCTTGGGACTAGCGGGATCCACCGGGGAGCTGTTTTTT.

V is TRBV9 and J is TRBJ2-1, with TRBD1 matching 9 bases. Germline values: CDR1 SGDLS, CDR2 YYNGEE. V lost 4 bases to trimming and J lost 10 bases; unmatched junction nucleotides: 12. This CDR3 has 15 amino acids. CDR3 region: CASSSRTGAFGEQFF. Written as DNA, the CDR3 is TGTGCCAGCAGCTCCCGGACAGGGGCATTTGGAGAGCAGTTCTTC.

J is TRBJ2-4 and V is TRBV19, with a weak D call TRBD1 (5 bases). The ends were cut back, 5 bases at V and 6 bases at J, with 14 bases in the middle. CDR3 length: 14 amino acids. The germline V gene has CDR1 LNHDA and CDR2 SQIVND (reference sequence). CDR3 loop: CASSVRARRNIQYF. The CDR3 nucleotides read TGTGCCAGTAGTGTCAGGGCTCGGCGAAACATTCAGTACTTC.

This clone was found once. The chain recombines TRBV5-1 with TRBJ1-5; 7 nucleotides align to TRBD1. Germline values: CDR1 SGHRS, CDR2 YFSETQ. The V and J ends lost 0 bases and 2 bases, in that order; junction bases with no gene match: 11. This CDR3 contains 18 residues. This CDR3 reads CASSLVAGGVVGNQPQHF. The CDR3 DNA is TGCGCCAGCAGCTTGGTGGCAGGGGGGGTTGTGGGCAATCAGCCCCAGCATTTT.

This sequence joins TRBV18 and TRBJ2-1; the match to TRBD1 covers 8 bases. V was clipped by 4 bases and J by 6 bases; unmatched bases: 2. Looked up from germline, CDR1 is KGHSH and CDR2 is LQKENI. The CDR3 has 13 amino acids. The CDR3 DNA follows: TGTGCCAGCTCACTTCAGGGGGCCAATGAGCAGTTCTTC. This gives the protein CASSLQGANEQFF.